The 3 T cell receptor beta chains presented below share a single source sample, sequenced in a study of CD8+ T cells in alopecia areata. After isolation, RNA underwent reverse transcription to generate cDNA as the sequencing template. Generated by immunoSEQ multiplex PCR, the TCRdb table keeps only in-frame clones and is missing some. The sample holds fewer than 200,000 clones; just under 60% are singletons and the top ten take about 15%. The sample here was CD4+ T cells sorted from blood, taken at week 0. Every receptor here comes from a human donor with alopecia areata.

V and J are TRBV29-1 and TRBJ2-1; TRBD2 agrees at 10 bases. The CDR3 contains 15 residues. Germline assignment: CDR1 SQVTM and CDR2 ANQGSEA. V gave up 4 bases and J gave up 6 bases; unmatched junction bases: 9. The CDR3 reads CSVVKSGGGSNEQFF. Here the CDR3 DNA reads TGCAGCGTTGTTAAGAGCGGGGGGGGTAGCAATGAGCAGTTCTTC.

This clone was detected a few times. Within the sample, other DNA sequences also encode this same CDR3. DNA of the CDR3: TGCGCCAGCAGCTTGGCCGGGGAGACCCAGTACTTC. Its protein is CASSLAGETQYF. The rearrangement links TRBV5-1 to TRBJ2-5, with D unclear. Germline V CDR1 and CDR2: SGHRS, YFSETQ. CDR3 length equals 12 residues. Trimming stripped 0 bases from V and 5 bases from J, with 5 bases between.

The chain has TRBV19 and TRBJ1-5, with D perhaps TRBD1 (5 bases). V lost 4 bases to trimming and J lost 7 bases, with 20 bases between them. The germline V gene encodes CDR1 LNHDA and CDR2 SQIVND (reference sequence). The CDR3 is 16 residues long. CDR3 bases: TGTGCCAGTAGTAACCCGGGACGATCGAGGAGGCAGCCCCAGCATTTT. Protein sequence: CASSNPGRSRRQPQHF.